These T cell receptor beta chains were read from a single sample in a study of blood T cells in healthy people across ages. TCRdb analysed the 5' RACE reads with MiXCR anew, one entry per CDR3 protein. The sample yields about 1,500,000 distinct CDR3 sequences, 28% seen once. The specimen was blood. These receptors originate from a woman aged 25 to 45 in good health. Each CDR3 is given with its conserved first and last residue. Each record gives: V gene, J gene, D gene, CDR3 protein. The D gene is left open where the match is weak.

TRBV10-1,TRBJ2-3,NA,CASSPRELVPQDTQYF
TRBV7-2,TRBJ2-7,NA,CASSSSRGSSYEQYF
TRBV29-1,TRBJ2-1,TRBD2,CSVDRGRAIEQFF
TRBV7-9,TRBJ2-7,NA,CASSGGADRRGYEQYF
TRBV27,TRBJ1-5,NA,CASRSGDGNQPQHF
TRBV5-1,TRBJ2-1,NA,CASSPDGYEQFF
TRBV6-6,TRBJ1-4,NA,CASSYRRDEKLFF
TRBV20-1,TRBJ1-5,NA,CSASKGILGNQPQHF
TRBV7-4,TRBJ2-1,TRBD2,CASGLPSGGNNEQFF
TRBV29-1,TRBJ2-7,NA,CSVERKLSSYEQYF
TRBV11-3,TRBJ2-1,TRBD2,CASSLFGTSGRNEQFF